Sequencing of this T cell receptor (beta chain) was carried out in a study of blood T cell repertoires in COVID-19. Study in general: Samples taken during acute and convalescent COVID-19 were collected in the United States, Italy and Spain. PBMCs, B-cell-depleted T cells, or T cells were the source of the cDNA or gDNA that made up the material.

Looked up from germline, CDR1 is SGHTS and CDR2 is YDEGEE. The CDR3 is made up of 14 amino acids. V lost 5 bases, J lost 6 bases, and 8 bases stayed unmatched. Libraries were prepared by immunoSEQ multiplex PCR; TCRdb keeps only in-frame clonotypes and omits some of them. The sample lists 45,000 to 65,000 clones, over 75% seen once, with less than 6.5% in the top ten. The sample was peripheral blood. The chain is built from TRBV5-8 and TRBJ1-5, with 7 bases lining up with TRBD1. The clonotype originates from a man aged 80 or over in a cohort sampled during active COVID-19. The DNA of the CDR3 is TGTGCCAGCAGGCAAGACAGGGATCGTCAGCCCCAGCATTTT. Residues: CASRQDRDRQPQHF.